The rows below give T cell receptor beta chains drawn from one sample of a study of cytotoxic CD8 clonotypes in ibrutinib-treated CLL. Assay: immunoSEQ multiplex PCR; the TCRdb copy retains only in-frame clones and omits some. Of more than 55,000 clones listed, roughly 70% are singletons. Sequenced here: PBMCs, sampled after 12 months of ibrutinib treatment. The receptor set was obtained from a human donor with chronic lymphocytic leukemia. Each CDR3 is given without its conserved first and last residue.

TRBV28	TRBJ2-7	ASSVRQPNEQY
TRBV7-6	TRBJ2-7	ASSPREGHEQY
TRBV18	TRBJ1-5	ASSPRREYQPQH
TRBV9	TRBJ1-4	ASSVGPGQQATNEKLF
TRBV18	TRBJ1-5	ASSPGHLSNQPQH
TRBV2	TRBJ2-1	ASSLAYEQF
TRBV18	TRBJ2-7	ASSPRDTSYEQY
TRBV28	TRBJ2-5	ASSPYSRPSQETQY
TRBV9	TRBJ1-2	ASSVDGRSMAGYT
TRBV5-4	TRBJ2-5	ASSRGLAGGQETQY
TRBV6-5	TRBJ2-1	ASSYPGQGYRNEQF
TRBV25-1	TRBJ2-1	ASGGAGGHYNEQF
TRBV7-9	TRBJ1-1	ASSFSLTEAF
TRBV11-2	TRBJ2-5	ASSLSPGLAGVKTQY
TRBV6-6	TRBJ2-3	ASTDRVADTQY
TRBV6-5	TRBJ2-2	ASSWRLNTGELF
TRBV5-1	TRBJ2-2	ASSQGTGGFTGELF
TRBV7-3	TRBJ1-2	ASSPSAGVGYT
TRBV6-1	TRBJ2-7	ASNADGRVTYEQY
TRBV5-1	TRBJ2-2	ASSSTSGRSNTGELF